The next 2 T cell receptor beta chains were all read from a single sample in a study of T cell changes during pregnancy in multiple sclerosis. TCRdb's table, derived via immunoSEQ multiplex PCR, lists solely in-frame clones and lacks some. The repertoire holds 70,000 to 100,000 clones, with 94% as singletons. The sample in question was peripheral blood, obtained in the third trimester of pregnancy. All receptors derive from a female donor with multiple sclerosis, enrolled in a pregnancy study.

The J gene is TRBJ2-1, the V gene TRBV5-4, with a possible D match to TRBD1 (5 bases). The CDR3 loop spans 14 amino acids. The germline gives CDR1 SGHNT, CDR2 YYREEE (reference sequence). V lost 1 base and J lost 5, with 10 bases in between. The DNA of the CDR3 is TGTGCCAGCAGCTTGACAGGCGACCACAATGAGCAGTTCTTC. This gives the protein CASSLTGDHNEQFF.

The genes are TRBV18 and TRBJ2-7, with 9 nucleotides matching TRBD1. This CDR3 has 14 residues. Germline trimming cut 6 bases from V and 2 bases from J; bases unmatched to any gene: 5. Germline assignment: CDR1 KGHSH and CDR2 LQKENI. In DNA form, the CDR3 reads TGTGCCAGCTCGCGGACAGGGGTGACCTACGAGCAGTACTTC. It specifies CASSRTGVTYEQYF. Combining the CDR3 with reference TRBV18 and TRBJ2-7 gives the whole variable domain NAGVMQNPRHLVRRRGQEARLRCSPMKGHSHVYWYRQLPEEGLKFMVYLQKENIIDESGMPKERFSAEFPKEGPSILRIQQVVRGDSAAYFCASSRTGVTYEQYFGPGTRLTVT.